The source of this T cell receptor beta chain is a study of beta chain features in type 1 diabetes. Study information: Age, gender, cell numbers and subset yield matched between patients and controls. Notes on the study in general: A moderate, significant TCRB CDR3 shortening appeared in type 1 diabetes across four CD4+ subsets.

CDR3 size: 13 residues. V dropped 0 bases and J dropped 10 bases, with 11 bases sitting between them. In germline, CDR1 is SGHRS, CDR2 YFSETQ. Reverse transcription of all isolated RNA meant that expressed TCRB transcripts were sequenced. Clones were sequenced by immunoSEQ multiplex PCR, and TCRdb holds only the in-frame ones, with some missing. The sample has hundreds of thousands of clones, 11% to 15% seen once; the top ten hold nearly 0.04%. This clone was picked up a small number of times. Its antigen remains unidentified. Sequencing was carried out using naive CD4+ T cells from blood. This clonotype originated in a man aged 18 to 30 with type 1 diabetes. The chain couples TRBV5-1 to TRBJ2-1; TRBD2 might be the D (6 bases). This CDR3 reads CASSLAAGPEQFF. CDR3 nucleotide sequence: TGCGCCAGCAGCTTGGCCGCGGGGCCCGAGCAGTTCTTC.